This TCR beta chain was recorded in a study of cytomegalovirus exposure and HLA in healthy donors. Study-wide findings and caveats: Later analysis suggested links between common viral pathogens and several top significant clusters. Earlier analysis found most TCR beta V segments productive about 87% or about 30% of the time.

PCR involved 60 Vbeta and 13 Jbeta primers. The data were produced by immunoSEQ multiplex PCR, yet TCRdb's version contains in-frame clones alone and is incomplete. The data contain some 140,000 clones, approximately 80% of them singletons. The table lists this clone with a few counts. Its target is not known. The specimen was PBMCs. The origin of this receptor is a male donor in good health and CMV-seropositive.

Written as DNA, the CDR3 is TGCGCCAGCAGTGAGGTTGACAGCCCGAACACTGAAGCTTTCTTT. It translates to CASSEVDSPNTEAFF. The chain employs TRBV10-1 and TRBJ1-1, with D tentatively TRBD1 (5 bases). Trimming cost V 2 bases and J 1 base, with 11 bases left between them. Per the germline V gene, CDR1 is WNHNN and CDR2 is SYGVQD (reference sequence). The CDR3 runs to 15 residues.